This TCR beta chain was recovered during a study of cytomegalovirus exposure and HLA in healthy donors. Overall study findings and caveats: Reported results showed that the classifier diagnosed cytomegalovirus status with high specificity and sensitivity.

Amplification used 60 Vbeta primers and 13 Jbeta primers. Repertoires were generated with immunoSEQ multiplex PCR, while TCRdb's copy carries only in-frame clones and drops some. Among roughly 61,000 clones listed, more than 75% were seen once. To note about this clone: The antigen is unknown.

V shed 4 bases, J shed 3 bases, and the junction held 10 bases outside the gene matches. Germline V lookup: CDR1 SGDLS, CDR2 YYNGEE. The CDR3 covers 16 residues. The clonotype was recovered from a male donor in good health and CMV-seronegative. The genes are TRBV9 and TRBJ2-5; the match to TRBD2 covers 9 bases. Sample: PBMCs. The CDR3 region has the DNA TGTGCCAGCAGCCTCGGGCTTGGCGGGGGGGAAGAGACCCAGTACTTC. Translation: CASSLGLGGGEETQYF.